What follows are 4 T cell receptor beta chains derived from one specimen sequenced in a study of CD8 T cells in ankylosing spondylitis. From the 5' RACE reads, TCRdb called clonotypes with MiXCR, one entry per CDR3 protein. Counted here are tens of thousands of distinct CDR3 sequences, 2.5% occurring once; the ten biggest clones make up about 7.4%. Source material: blood, either unsorted or a sorted T cell fraction (not recorded which). These receptors were obtained from a female donor with ankylosing spondylitis or in good health (not recorded which).

This clonotype was counted ten times or more. The chain couples TRBV9 to TRBJ2-1; 9 bases agree with TRBD2. The junction had 14 bases not matched to a gene; V was cut back by 0 bases and J by 10 bases. CDR1 is SGDLS, CDR2 YYNGEE, per germline. The CDR3 extends over 17 amino acids. CDR3 sequence reads: CASSVGRSGAGGLEQFF. The CDR3 nucleotides read TGTGCCAGCAGCGTAGGCCGGTCGGGTGCGGGGGGGCTCGAGCAGTTCTTC.

This clonotype occurred many times. The V and J genes are TRBV9 and TRBJ2-2, with 7 bases matching TRBD2. The junction had 3 bases not matched to a gene; V was cut back by 0 bases and J by 4 bases. The CDR3 contains 15 residues. Germline V lookup: CDR1 SGDLS, CDR2 YYNGEE. CDR3 DNA sequence: TGTGCCAGCAGCGTAGTGCCGGGAGGCACCGGGGAGCTGTTTTTT. It translates to CASSVVPGGTGELFF. The whole variable domain, filled in from reference TRBV9 and TRBJ2-2, reads DSGVTQTPKHLITATGQRVTLRCSPRSGDLSVYWYQQSLDQGLQFLIQYYNGEERAKGNILERFSAQQFPDLHSELNLSSLELGDSALYFCASSVVPGGTGELFFGEGSRLTVL.

This clonotype has a count of ten or more. The chain recombines TRBV9 with TRBJ2-5; 7 bases are a match to TRBD2. Germline values: CDR1 SGDLS, CDR2 YYNGEE. The CDR3 spans 14 residues. With V trimmed by 0 bases and J by 1 base, 0 bases remained unmatched. CDR3 in amino acids: CASSVASGQETQYF. The CDR3 DNA follows: TGTGCCAGCAGCGTAGCTAGCGGCCAAGAGACCCAGTACTTC.

Ten or more counts support this clonotype. The chain is built from TRBV9 and TRBJ2-1; TRBD2 aligns across 9 bases. V dropped 0 bases and J dropped 0; count of bases not matched to a gene: 1. The CDR3 sequence is 16 residues long. Germline CDR1 SGDLS, CDR2 YYNGEE. CDR3 amino acids: CASSVGSGSSYNEQFF. The CDR3 nucleotides read TGTGCCAGCAGCGTAGGTAGCGGGAGCTCCTACAATGAGCAGTTCTTC. The full variable domain, with the rest looked up from reference TRBV9 and TRBJ2-1, is DSGVTQTPKHLITATGQRVTLRCSPRSGDLSVYWYQQSLDQGLQFLIQYYNGEERAKGNILERFSAQQFPDLHSELNLSSLELGDSALYFCASSVGSGSSYNEQFFGPGTRLTVL.